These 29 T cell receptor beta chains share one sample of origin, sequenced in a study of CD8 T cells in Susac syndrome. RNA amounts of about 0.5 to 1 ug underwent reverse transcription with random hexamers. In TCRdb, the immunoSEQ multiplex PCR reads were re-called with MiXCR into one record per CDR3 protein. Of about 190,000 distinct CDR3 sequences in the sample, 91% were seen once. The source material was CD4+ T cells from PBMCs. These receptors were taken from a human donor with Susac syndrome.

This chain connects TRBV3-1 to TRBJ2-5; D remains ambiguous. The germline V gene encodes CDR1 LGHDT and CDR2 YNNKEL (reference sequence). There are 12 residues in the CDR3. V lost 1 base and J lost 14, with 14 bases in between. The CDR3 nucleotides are TGTGCCAGCAGCCAAGGATCAGCGTCCACATACTTC. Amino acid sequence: CASSQGSASTYF.

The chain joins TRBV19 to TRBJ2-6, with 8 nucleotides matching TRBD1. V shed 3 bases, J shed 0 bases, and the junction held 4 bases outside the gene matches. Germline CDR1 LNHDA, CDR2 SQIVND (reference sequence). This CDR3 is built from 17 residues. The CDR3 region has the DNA TGTGCCAGTAGTATCCGGACAGGGCCCTCTGGGGCCAACGTCCTGACTTTC. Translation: CASSIRTGPSGANVLTF.

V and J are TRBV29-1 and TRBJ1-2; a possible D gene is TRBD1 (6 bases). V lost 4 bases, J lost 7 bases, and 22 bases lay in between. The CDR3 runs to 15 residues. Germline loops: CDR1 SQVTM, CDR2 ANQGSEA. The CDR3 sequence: CSVGSRDTNPLGYTF. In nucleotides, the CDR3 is TGCAGCGTTGGGTCCAGGGACACAAACCCCCTTGGCTACACCTTC.

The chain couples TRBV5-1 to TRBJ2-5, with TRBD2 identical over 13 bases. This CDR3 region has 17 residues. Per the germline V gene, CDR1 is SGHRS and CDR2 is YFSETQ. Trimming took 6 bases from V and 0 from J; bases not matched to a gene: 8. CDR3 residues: CASTKGLAGTYQETQYF. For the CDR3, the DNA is TGCGCCAGCACCAAGGGACTAGCGGGGACCTACCAAGAGACCCAGTACTTC.

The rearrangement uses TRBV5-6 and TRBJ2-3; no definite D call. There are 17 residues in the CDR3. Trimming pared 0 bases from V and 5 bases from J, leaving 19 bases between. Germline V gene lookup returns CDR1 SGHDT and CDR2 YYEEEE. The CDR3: CASSLEGFRKFEDTQYF. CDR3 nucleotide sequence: TGTGCCAGCAGCTTGGAAGGTTTCAGGAAGTTTGAAGATACGCAGTATTTT.

As DNA, the CDR3 is TGTGCCACCAGCAGAGATCCCGCCTCAGGCGAGCAGTTCTTC. Protein: CATSRDPASGEQFF. This chain uses TRBV15 with TRBJ2-1; D not resolved. The CDR3 extends over 14 amino acids. In germline, CDR1 is LNHNV, CDR2 YYDKDF (reference sequence). Trimming left V 0 bases short and J 10 bases short, with 13 bases between.

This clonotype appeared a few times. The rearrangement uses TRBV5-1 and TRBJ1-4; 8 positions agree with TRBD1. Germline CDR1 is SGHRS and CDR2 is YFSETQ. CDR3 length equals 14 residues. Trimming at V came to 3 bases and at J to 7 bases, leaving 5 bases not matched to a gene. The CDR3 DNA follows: TGCGCCAGCAGCTCCAGGGGGCAAGGTGAAAAACTGTTTTTT. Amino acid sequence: CASSSRGQGEKLFF.

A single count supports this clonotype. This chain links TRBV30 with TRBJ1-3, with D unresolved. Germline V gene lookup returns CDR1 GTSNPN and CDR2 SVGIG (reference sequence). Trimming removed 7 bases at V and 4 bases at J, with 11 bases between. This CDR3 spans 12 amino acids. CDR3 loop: CAFTSSGNTIYF. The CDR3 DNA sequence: TGTGCCTTTACGAGTAGCGGAAACACCATATATTTT.

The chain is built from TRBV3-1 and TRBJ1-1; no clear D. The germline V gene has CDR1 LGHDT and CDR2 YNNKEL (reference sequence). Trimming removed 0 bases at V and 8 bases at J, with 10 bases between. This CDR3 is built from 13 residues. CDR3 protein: CASSQDPRLEAFF. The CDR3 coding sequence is TGTGCCAGCAGCCAAGATCCGAGGCTAGAAGCTTTCTTT.

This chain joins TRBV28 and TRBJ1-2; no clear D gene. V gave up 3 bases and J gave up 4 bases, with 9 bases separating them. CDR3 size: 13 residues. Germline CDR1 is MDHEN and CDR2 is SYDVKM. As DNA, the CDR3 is TGTGCCAGCAGTTTTCTCAACACCTATGGCTACACCTTC. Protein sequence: CASSFLNTYGYTF.

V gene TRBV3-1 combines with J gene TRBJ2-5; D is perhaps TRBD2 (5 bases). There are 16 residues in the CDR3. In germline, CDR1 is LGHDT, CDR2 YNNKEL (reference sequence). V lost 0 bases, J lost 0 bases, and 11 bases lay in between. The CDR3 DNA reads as TGTGCCAGCAGCCAAGAATCTTCCGGGAACCAAGAGACCCAGTACTTC. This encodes CASSQESSGNQETQYF.

CDR3 DNA sequence: TGCAGTGCTAGAGTAGGAGCGGCGACTGAAGCTTTCTTT. Protein product: CSARVGAATEAFF. J is TRBJ1-1 and V is TRBV20-1; D is unresolved. Trimming cost V 1 base and J 5 bases, with 11 bases left between them. Germline V CDR1 and CDR2: DFQATT, SNEGSKA (reference sequence). This CDR3 region has 13 residues.

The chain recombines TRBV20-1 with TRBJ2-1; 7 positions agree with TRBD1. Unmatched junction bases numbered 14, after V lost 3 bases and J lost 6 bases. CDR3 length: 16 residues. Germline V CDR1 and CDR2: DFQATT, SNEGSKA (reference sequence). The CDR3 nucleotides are TGCAGTGCTAGTTTATTTTCGGGGCAGGGGGTCAATGAGCAGTTCTTC. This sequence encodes CSASLFSGQGVNEQFF.

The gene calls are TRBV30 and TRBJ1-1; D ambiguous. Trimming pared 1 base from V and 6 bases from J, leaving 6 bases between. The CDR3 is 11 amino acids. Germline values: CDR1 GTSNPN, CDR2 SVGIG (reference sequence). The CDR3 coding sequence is TGTGCCTGGAGTGCCGTATCTGAAGCTTTCTTT. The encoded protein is CAWSAVSEAFF.

This CDR3 reads CATSRLRDTEAFF. The CDR3, as DNA: TGTGCCACCAGCCGCCTCAGGGACACTGAAGCTTTCTTT. V is TRBV15 and J is TRBJ1-1; a weak D match, TRBD1 (5 bases). Germline loops: CDR1 LNHNV, CDR2 YYDKDF (reference sequence). Trimming removed 5 bases from V and 3 bases from J, with 10 bases in between. This CDR3 has 13 residues.

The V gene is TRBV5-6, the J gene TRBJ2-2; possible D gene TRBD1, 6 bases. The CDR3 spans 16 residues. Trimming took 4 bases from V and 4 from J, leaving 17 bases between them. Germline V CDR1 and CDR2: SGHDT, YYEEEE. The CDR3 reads CASSVIQGRGTGELFF. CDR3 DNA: TGTGCCAGCAGCGTCATACAGGGTCGTGGCACCGGGGAGCTGTTTTTT. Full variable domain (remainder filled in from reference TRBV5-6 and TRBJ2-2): DAGVTQSPTHLIKTRGQQVTLRCSPKSGHDTVSWYQQALGQGPQFIFQYYEEEERQRGNFPDRFSGHQFPNYSSELNVNALLLGDSALYLCASSVIQGRGTGELFFGEGSRLTVL.

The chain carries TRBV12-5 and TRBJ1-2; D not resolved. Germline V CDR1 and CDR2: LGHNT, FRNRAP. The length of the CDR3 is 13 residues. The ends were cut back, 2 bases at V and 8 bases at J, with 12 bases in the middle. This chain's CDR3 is CASGLLTAGGYTF. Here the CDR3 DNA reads TGTGCTAGTGGTTTGTTAACAGCAGGCGGCTACACCTTC.

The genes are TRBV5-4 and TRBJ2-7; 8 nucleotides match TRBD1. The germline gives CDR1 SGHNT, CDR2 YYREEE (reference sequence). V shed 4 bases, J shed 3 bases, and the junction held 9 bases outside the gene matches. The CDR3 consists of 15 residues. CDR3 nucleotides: TGTGCCAGCAGCGCTAAGACAGGGGTATACTACGAGCAGTACTTC. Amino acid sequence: CASSAKTGVYYEQYF.

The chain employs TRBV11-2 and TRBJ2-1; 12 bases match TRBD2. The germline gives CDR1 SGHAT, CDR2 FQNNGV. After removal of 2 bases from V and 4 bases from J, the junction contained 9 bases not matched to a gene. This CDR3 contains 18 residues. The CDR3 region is CASSLSRTSGIRYNEQFF. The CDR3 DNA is TGTGCCAGCAGCTTATCACGGACTAGCGGGATAAGGTACAATGAGCAGTTCTTC.

For the CDR3, the DNA is TGTGCCAGCAGCTTAGATAGGGCCGGAGAAGCTTTCTTT. Translating gives CASSLDRAGEAFF. The V call is TRBV11-2, the J call TRBJ1-1, with D unclear. This CDR3 spans 13 amino acids. CDR1 SGHAT and CDR2 FQNNGV come from the germline V gene. The V end was cut by 0 bases, the J end by 8 bases, with 10 bases between.

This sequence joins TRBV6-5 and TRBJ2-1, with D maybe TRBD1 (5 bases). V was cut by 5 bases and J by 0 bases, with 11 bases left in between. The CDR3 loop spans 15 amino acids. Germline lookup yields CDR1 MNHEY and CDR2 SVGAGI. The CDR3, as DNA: TGTGCCAGCAGTCACGACAGAAACTCCTACAATGAGCAGTTCTTC. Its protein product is CASSHDRNSYNEQFF.

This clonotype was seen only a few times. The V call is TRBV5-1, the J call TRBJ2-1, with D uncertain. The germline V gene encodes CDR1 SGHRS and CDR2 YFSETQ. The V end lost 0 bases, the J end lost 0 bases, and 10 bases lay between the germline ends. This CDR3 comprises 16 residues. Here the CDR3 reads CASSLVPGSSYNEQFF. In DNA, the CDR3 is TGCGCCAGCAGCTTGGTTCCCGGAAGCTCCTACAATGAGCAGTTCTTC.

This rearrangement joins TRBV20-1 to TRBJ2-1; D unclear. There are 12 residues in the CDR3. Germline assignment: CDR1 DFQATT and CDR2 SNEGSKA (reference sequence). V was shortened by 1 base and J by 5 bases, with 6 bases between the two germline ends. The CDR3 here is CSARVGHNEQFF. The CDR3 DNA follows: TGCAGTGCTAGAGTCGGCCACAATGAGCAGTTCTTC.

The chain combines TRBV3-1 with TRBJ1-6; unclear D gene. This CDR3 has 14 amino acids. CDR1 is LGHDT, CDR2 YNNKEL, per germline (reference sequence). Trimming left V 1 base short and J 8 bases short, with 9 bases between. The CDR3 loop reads CASSQGQLYSPLHF. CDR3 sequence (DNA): TGTGCCAGCAGCCAAGGCCAGCTTTATTCACCCCTCCACTTT.

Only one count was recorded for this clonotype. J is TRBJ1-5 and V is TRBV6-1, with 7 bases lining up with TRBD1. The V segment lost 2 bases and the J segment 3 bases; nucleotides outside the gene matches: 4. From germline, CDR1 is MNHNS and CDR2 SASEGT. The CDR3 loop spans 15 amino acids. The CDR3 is CASSERGLNNQPQHF. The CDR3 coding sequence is TGTGCCAGCAGTGAAAGGGGGCTTAACAATCAGCCCCAGCATTTT.

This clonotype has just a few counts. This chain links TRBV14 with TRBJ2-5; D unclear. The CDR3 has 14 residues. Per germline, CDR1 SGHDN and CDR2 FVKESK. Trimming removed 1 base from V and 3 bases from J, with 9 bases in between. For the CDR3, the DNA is TGTGCCAGCAGCCAAGTATATCCAAAAGAGACCCAGTACTTC. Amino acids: CASSQVYPKETQYF.

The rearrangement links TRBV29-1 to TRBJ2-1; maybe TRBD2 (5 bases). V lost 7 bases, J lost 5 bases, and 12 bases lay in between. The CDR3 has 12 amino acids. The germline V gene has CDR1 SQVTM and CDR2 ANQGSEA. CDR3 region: CSGSSYDNEQFF. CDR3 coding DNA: TGCAGCGGATCTAGCTATGACAATGAGCAGTTCTTC.

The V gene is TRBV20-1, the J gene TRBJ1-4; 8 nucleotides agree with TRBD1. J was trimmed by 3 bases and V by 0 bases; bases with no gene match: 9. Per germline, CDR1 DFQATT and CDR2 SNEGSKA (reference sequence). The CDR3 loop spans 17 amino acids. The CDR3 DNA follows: TGCAGTGCTAGAGATCTCCCCCTGACAGGGGCTAATGAAAAACTGTTTTTT. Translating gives CSARDLPLTGANEKLFF.

The CDR3 sequence is CASSQVGGRRDQPQHF. CDR3 coding DNA: TGCGCCAGCAGCCAAGTAGGGGGGCGCAGAGATCAGCCCCAGCATTTT. The chain links TRBV4-1 to TRBJ1-5; possibly TRBD1 for D (6 bases). This CDR3 is built from 16 residues. Trimming shortened V by 1 base and J by 5 bases, and 15 bases separated the two germline ends. In germline, CDR1 is MGHRA, CDR2 YSYEKL.